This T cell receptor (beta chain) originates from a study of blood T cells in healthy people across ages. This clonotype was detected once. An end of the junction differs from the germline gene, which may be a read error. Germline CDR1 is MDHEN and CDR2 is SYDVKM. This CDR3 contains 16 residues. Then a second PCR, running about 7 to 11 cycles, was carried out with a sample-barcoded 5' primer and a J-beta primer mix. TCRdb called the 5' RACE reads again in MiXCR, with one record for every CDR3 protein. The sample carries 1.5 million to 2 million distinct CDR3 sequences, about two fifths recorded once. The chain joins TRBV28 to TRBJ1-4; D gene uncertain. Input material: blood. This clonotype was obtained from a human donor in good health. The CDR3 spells CASSTVVTATNEELFF. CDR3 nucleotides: TGTGCCAGCAGTACCGTGGTCACCGCAACTAATGAAGAACTGTTTTTT.